This entry lists 2 T cell receptor beta chains sequenced from one sample in a study of cytotoxic CD8 clonotypes in ibrutinib-treated CLL. Data came from immunoSEQ multiplex PCR; TCRdb stores just in-frame clones and leaves some out. The data show about 50,000 clones, approximately 87% seen once. The sample was PBMCs, taken after 24 months of ibrutinib treatment. The receptors originated from a human donor with chronic lymphocytic leukemia.

The J gene is TRBJ2-3, the V gene TRBV18, with 9 positions matching TRBD1. CDR1 and CDR2 (germline): KGHSH, LQKENI. This CDR3 is built from 17 residues. J lost 0 bases, V lost 0 bases, and 4 bases had no gene match. The CDR3: CASSPPRQGGSTDTQYF. The CDR3 region has the DNA TGTGCCAGCTCACCACCTCGACAGGGGGGAAGCACAGATACGCAGTATTTT.

The chain carries TRBV18 and TRBJ1-1; 10 bases align to TRBD1. The germline V gene has CDR1 KGHSH and CDR2 LQKENI. CDR3 length equals 17 residues. J was trimmed by 0 bases and V by 3 bases; bases with no gene match: 7. The CDR3 region is CASSPTPGQGLNTEAFF. The CDR3 bases are TGTGCCAGCTCACCGACTCCGGGACAGGGGCTGAACACTGAAGCTTTCTTT.